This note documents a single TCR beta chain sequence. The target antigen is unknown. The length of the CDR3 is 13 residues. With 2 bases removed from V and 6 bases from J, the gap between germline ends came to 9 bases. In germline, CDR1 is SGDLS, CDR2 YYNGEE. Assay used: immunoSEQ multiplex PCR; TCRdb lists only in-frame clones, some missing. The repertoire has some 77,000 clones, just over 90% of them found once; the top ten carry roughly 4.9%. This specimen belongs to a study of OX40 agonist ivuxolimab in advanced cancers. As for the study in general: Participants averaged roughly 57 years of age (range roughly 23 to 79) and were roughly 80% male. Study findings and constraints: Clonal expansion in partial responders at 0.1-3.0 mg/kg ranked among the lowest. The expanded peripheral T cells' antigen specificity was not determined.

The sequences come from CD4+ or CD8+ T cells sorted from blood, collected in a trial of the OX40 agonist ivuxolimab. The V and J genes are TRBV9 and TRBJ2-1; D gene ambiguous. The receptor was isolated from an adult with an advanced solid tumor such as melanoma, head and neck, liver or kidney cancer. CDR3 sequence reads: CASSVRTTNEQFF. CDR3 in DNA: TGTGCCAGCAGCGTTCGGACGACCAATGAGCAGTTCTTC.